The 2 T cell receptor beta chains presented below share a single source sample, sequenced in a study of cytomegalovirus exposure and HLA in healthy donors. A multiplex PCR was run with 60 Vbeta primers and 13 Jbeta primers. The table came from immunoSEQ multiplex PCR; TCRdb's copy has only in-frame clones and leaves some out. The sample has 110,000 to 150,000 clones, almost 80% seen once. Specimen: PBMCs. The receptors derive from a woman aged 25 to 39 in good health and CMV-seronegative.

This chain connects TRBV5-6 to TRBJ1-2, with D possibly being TRBD1 (6 bases). The germline V gene encodes CDR1 SGHDT and CDR2 YYEEEE. This CDR3 region has 16 residues. The V and J ends lost 4 bases and 2 bases respectively, with 18 bases between them. The CDR3 bases are TGTGCCAGCAGCGCCTTTAGCGCGGGGGCAAACTATGGCTACACCTTC. It is translated as CASSAFSAGANYGYTF.

This clone was observed a handful of times. This sequence joins TRBV5-5 and TRBJ1-2, with D possibly being TRBD1 (6 bases). Trimming took off 9 bases at V and 1 base at J, with 25 bases between the two ends. Per germline, CDR1 SGHKS and CDR2 YYEKEE (reference sequence). This CDR3 is built from 17 residues. In DNA form, the CDR3 reads TGTGCCACGAAAGGGGGACGGGGCGACCATTTTAACTATGGCTACACCTTC. This codes for CATKGGRGDHFNYGYTF.